The 16 T cell receptor beta chains below all came from one sample that was sequenced in a study of OX40 agonist ivuxolimab in advanced cancers. Only in-frame clones appear in the TCRdb table, and some are missing; sequencing was by immunoSEQ multiplex PCR. The sample holds tens of thousands of clones, roughly 80% seen once. The sequences come from CD4+ or CD8+ T cells sorted from blood, collected in a trial of the OX40 agonist ivuxolimab. The receptor set was obtained from an adult with an advanced solid tumor such as melanoma, head and neck, liver or kidney cancer.

This chain connects TRBV5-4 to TRBJ1-4, with D perhaps TRBD1 (5 bases). This CDR3 has 13 residues. Germline lookup yields CDR1 SGHNT and CDR2 YYREEE (reference sequence). Trimming left V 3 bases short and J 8 bases short, with 11 bases between. The CDR3 loop reads CASSSDSSEKLFF. In DNA, the CDR3 is TGTGCCAGCAGCTCCGACAGCAGCGAAAAACTGTTTTTT.

This rearrangement joins TRBV7-9 to TRBJ1-2; 8 bases map to TRBD1. Unmatched junction bases numbered 4, after V lost 4 bases and J lost 6 bases. The CDR3 loop spans 13 amino acids. Germline CDR1 SEHNR, CDR2 FQNEAQ (reference sequence). Written as DNA, the CDR3 is TGTGCCAGCAGCTCTTTACAGGGGGATGGCTACACCTTC. Translation: CASSSLQGDGYTF.

This clone is a singleton in its sample. The chain employs TRBV27 and TRBJ2-7; 9 bases are shared with TRBD1. Trimming cost V 5 bases and J 3 bases; bases outside gene matches: 5. From germline, CDR1 is MNHEY and CDR2 SMNVEV (reference sequence). CDR3 length: 14 residues. CDR3 sequence reads: CASSRTGAGYEQYF. The CDR3 nucleotides are TGTGCCAGCAGTCGGACAGGGGCGGGCTACGAGCAGTACTTC.

DNA for the CDR3: TGCAGCGTTGGAGGACAGGGTACAGATACGCAGTATTTT. It translates to CSVGGQGTDTQYF. The rearrangement uses TRBV29-1 and TRBJ2-3; 8 bases are shared with TRBD1. CDR1 is SQVTM and CDR2 is ANQGSEA in the germline V gene. V lost 4 bases to trimming and J lost 3 bases; unmatched junction nucleotides: 3. This CDR3 has 13 amino acids.

This chain connects TRBV2 to TRBJ1-2; D is uncertain. The CDR3 has 14 residues. Germline loops: CDR1 SNHLY, CDR2 FYNNEI. Trimming took 4 bases from V and 8 from J, leaving 17 bases between them. CDR3 protein: CASSGQAWEEGYTF. CDR3 DNA sequence: TGTGCCAGCAGTGGGCAGGCCTGGGAGGAGGGCTACACCTTC.

This chain connects TRBV2 to TRBJ2-3; D unclear. Trimming took 8 bases from V and 0 from J, leaving 9 bases between them. The CDR3 has 13 residues. The germline V gene encodes CDR1 SNHLY and CDR2 FYNNEI. In DNA form, the CDR3 reads TGTGCCAGCCTCTGGCGGAGCACAGATACGCAGTATTTT. It translates to CASLWRSTDTQYF.

This clone has just a few counts. The chain links TRBV2 to TRBJ2-6, with 7 bases fitting TRBD2. V shed 6 bases, J shed 0 bases, and the junction held 8 bases outside the gene matches. This CDR3 contains 17 residues. Germline V CDR1 and CDR2: SNHLY, FYNNEI. The CDR3 sequence is CASRRPGGSSGANVLTF. The CDR3 nucleotides read TGTGCCAGCAGGCGACCGGGGGGAAGCTCTGGGGCCAACGTCCTGACTTTC.

This clone was seen more than once but under ten times. The genes are TRBV7-3 and TRBJ1-1; no clear D. Germline-derived CDR1 and CDR2 are SGHTA and FQGTGA. The CDR3 covers 11 residues. The germline V and J ends were trimmed by 11 bases and 1 base, with 8 bases remaining between them. CDR3 DNA sequence: TGTGCCTGCCAAGGGAACACTGAAGCTTTCTTT. Translation: CACQGNTEAFF.

The chain has TRBV10-1 and TRBJ1-2; D is possibly TRBD1 (5 bases). The CDR3 runs 13 residues. Germline V gene sequence: CDR1 WNHNN, CDR2 SYGVQD (reference sequence). Trimming shortened V by 0 bases and J by 8 bases, and 10 bases separated the two germline ends. The CDR3 reads CASSESGTRGYTF. For the CDR3, the DNA is TGCGCCAGCAGTGAGTCGGGGACTCGCGGCTACACCTTC.

The chain recombines TRBV7-3 with TRBJ1-2, with 7 bases fitting TRBD1. Germline V lookup: CDR1 SGHTA, CDR2 FQGTGA. CDR3 length equals 16 residues. Trimming removed 5 bases from V and 8 bases from J; junction bases left unmatched: 17. For the CDR3, the DNA is TGTGCCAGCAGCGGGAGGACAGGCGCCCCGATGGACGGCTACACCTTC. Its protein product is CASSGRTGAPMDGYTF.

V usage is TRBV29-1 and J usage is TRBJ2-6; D is undetermined. The CDR3 covers 13 residues. V was pared by 7 bases and J by 0 bases, with 7 bases between. CDR1 is SQVTM, CDR2 ANQGSEA, per germline. This CDR3 is CSAVLSGANVLTF. The CDR3 DNA follows: TGCAGCGCGGTCCTCTCTGGGGCCAACGTCCTGACTTTC.

This chain links TRBV30 with TRBJ2-5; TRBD1 matches at 10 bases. Germline V gene data show CDR1 as GTSNPN and CDR2 as SVGIG (reference sequence). The ends lost 5 bases at V and 4 bases at J; junction bases unmatched: 7. This CDR3 contains 14 residues. The CDR3 region has the DNA TGTGCCTGGTGGGGACAGGGGTACGGAGAGACCCAGTACTTC. It is translated as CAWWGQGYGETQYF.

V is TRBV28 and J is TRBJ2-3; the D is unclear. Germline V CDR1 and CDR2: MDHEN, SYDVKM. There are 14 residues in the CDR3. Deletions cut 7 bases from V and 0 bases from J, with 11 bases between. The CDR3 is CASKFWSSTDTQYF. CDR3 coding DNA: TGTGCCAGCAAATTCTGGTCTAGCACAGATACGCAGTATTTT.

This CDR3 reads CASSQAQRETDTQYF. The DNA of the CDR3 is TGCGCCAGCAGCCAAGCTCAGCGGGAAACAGATACGCAGTATTTT. The genes are TRBV4-3 and TRBJ2-3; 7 nucleotides line up with TRBD2. Germline CDR1 reads LGHNA; CDR2 reads YSLEER. Trimming removed 1 base from V and 3 bases from J; junction bases left unmatched: 4. The CDR3 is made up of 15 amino acids.

The chain carries TRBV7-3 and TRBJ2-2; either TRBD1 or TRBD2 may fit D (5 bases each). This CDR3 is built from 16 residues. CDR1 is SGHTA, CDR2 FQGTGA, per germline. Trimming removed 6 bases from V and 4 bases from J, with 18 bases in between. The chain's CDR3 is CASRRTGLAGTGELFF. The CDR3 DNA reads as TGTGCCAGCAGACGTACGGGGCTAGCCGGCACCGGGGAGCTGTTTTTT.

The chain couples TRBV4-3 to TRBJ2-7; D perhaps matches TRBD1 (6 bases). CDR1 is LGHNA, CDR2 YSLEER, per germline. Trimming cost V 1 base and J 4 bases, with 14 bases left between them. CDR3 length: 15 residues. CDR3 bases: TGCGCCAGCAGCCAAGCACCAGGGGATCTATACGAGCAGTACTTC. Translated, it gives CASSQAPGDLYEQYF.